What follows are 15 T cell receptor beta chains derived from one specimen sequenced in a study of beta chain features in type 1 diabetes. As every portion of the isolated RNA was reverse transcribed, the sequencing read expressed TCRB transcripts. Assay used: immunoSEQ multiplex PCR; TCRdb lists only in-frame clones, some missing. The sample records around 430,000 clones, around 28% being singletons. Sequences were obtained from naive CD4+ T cells from blood. All receptors derive from a young man in good health.

The chain combines TRBV7-2 with TRBJ1-2; 7 bases are shared with TRBD1. The germline gives CDR1 SGHTA, CDR2 FQGNSA. V lost 6 bases and J lost 6; bases outside the gene matches: 10. This CDR3 has 14 residues. Here the CDR3 reads CASSQSRGLDGYTF. CDR3 DNA sequence: TGTGCCAGCAGTCAATCTAGGGGGCTTGATGGCTACACCTTC.

This clone came up a few times. The chain is built from TRBV9 and TRBJ2-2; 11 bases map to TRBD2. The germline gives CDR1 SGDLS, CDR2 YYNGEE. CDR3 length: 15 residues. V lost 3 bases, J lost 4 bases, and 2 bases stayed unmatched. CDR3 amino acids: CASSGTSGSTGELFF. Written as DNA, the CDR3 is TGTGCCAGCAGCGGGACTAGCGGGTCCACCGGGGAGCTGTTTTTT.

This clone was found a few times. This rearrangement joins TRBV29-1 to TRBJ2-2; no firm D call. V was cut by 5 bases and J by 2 bases, with 6 bases left in between. CDR3 length equals 12 residues. CDR1 SQVTM and CDR2 ANQGSEA come from the germline V gene. CDR3 residues: CSVTTNTGELFF. DNA for the CDR3: TGCAGCGTTACGACAAACACCGGGGAGCTGTTTTTT.

As DNA, the CDR3 is TGTGCCTGGAGTGTACCAACCGCGCGAAGGCGCGAGCAGTACTTC. This translates into CAWSVPTARRREQYF. The chain recombines TRBV30 with TRBJ2-7; D gene uncertain. Germline-derived CDR1 and CDR2 are GTSNPN and SVGIG (reference sequence). Trimming took off 0 bases at V and 6 bases at J, with 18 bases between the two ends. CDR3 length: 15 amino acids.

The rearrangement uses TRBV30 and TRBJ1-2, with TRBD1 as a possible D gene (5 bases). The V gene's germline CDR1 is GTSNPN and CDR2 SVGIG (reference sequence). The CDR3 has 14 residues. Trimming removed 1 base at V and 4 bases at J, with 13 bases between. The CDR3: CAWSGGPRVYGYTF. CDR3 sequence (DNA): TGTGCCTGGAGTGGCGGACCCAGGGTCTATGGCTACACCTTC.

The rearrangement links TRBV7-9 to TRBJ2-1; 11 nucleotides align to TRBD1. V lost 5 bases, J lost 6 bases, and 3 bases stayed unmatched. The CDR3 has 14 amino acids. CDR1 is SEHNR, CDR2 FQNEAQ, per germline (reference sequence). CDR3 in amino acids: CASSLGQGVNEQFF. DNA of the CDR3: TGTGCCAGCAGCCTGGGACAGGGGGTCAATGAGCAGTTCTTC.

The rearrangement joins TRBV10-3 to TRBJ2-7; D unclear. CDR1 is ENHRY and CDR2 is SYGVKD in the germline V gene. CDR3 length equals 13 residues. V shed 3 bases and J shed 7 bases, with 13 bases lying between them. The CDR3 DNA reads TGTGCCATCAGTGATGACCCTGCGCGGGAGCAGTACTTC. Translation gives CAISDDPAREQYF.

This clone was detected a few times. The chain recombines TRBV7-6 with TRBJ2-7; possibly TRBD1 for D (6 bases). V lost 5 bases, J lost 2 bases, and 16 bases lay in between. The CDR3 runs 15 residues. CDR1 is SGHVS, CDR2 FNYEAQ, per germline. CDR3 DNA: TGTGCCAGCAGCCGGCTGCAGGGGTCTACCTACGAGCAGTACTTC. Protein sequence: CASSRLQGSTYEQYF. The full variable domain, in which reference TRBV7-6 and TRBJ2-7 provide the parts outside the CDR3, is GAGVSQSPRYKVTKRGQDVALRCDPISGHVSLYWYRQALGQGPEFLTYFNYEAQQDKSGLPNDRFSAERPEGSISTLTIQRTEQRDSAMYRCASSRLQGSTYEQYFGPGTRLTVT.

The chain links TRBV7-3 to TRBJ2-3; 7 nucleotides line up with TRBD2. The CDR3 contains 13 residues. Trimming removed 2 bases from V and 4 bases from J; junction bases left unmatched: 0. Germline CDR1 is SGHTA and CDR2 is FQGTGA. Here the CDR3 reads CASSLGLADTQYF. The CDR3 DNA reads as TGTGCCAGCAGCTTAGGACTAGCAGATACGCAGTATTTT.

The chain joins TRBV15 to TRBJ2-3, with 13 bases matching TRBD2. CDR3 length: 15 amino acids. The trim removed 5 bases at V and 4 bases at J, leaving 3 bases unmatched. Germline CDR1 is LNHNV and CDR2 is YYDKDF (reference sequence). CDR3 region: CATSGGLAGADTQYF. Written as DNA, the CDR3 is TGTGCCACCAGCGGAGGACTAGCGGGAGCAGATACGCAGTATTTT.

The V gene is TRBV5-1, the J gene TRBJ2-7, with D uncertain. The V end was cut by 4 bases, the J end by 3 bases, with 11 bases between. The CDR3 spans 13 residues. Germline assignment: CDR1 SGHRS and CDR2 YFSETQ. The CDR3 region is CASSPIPGYEQYF. The DNA of the CDR3 is TGCGCCAGCAGCCCGATTCCCGGCTACGAGCAGTACTTC.

In its sample, this clone was seen a few times. The chain couples TRBV7-2 to TRBJ2-7, with 15 bases aligning to TRBD2. The CDR3 has 15 amino acids. V shed 6 bases, J shed 7 bases, and the junction held 7 bases outside the gene matches. Germline loops: CDR1 SGHTA, CDR2 FQGNSA. CDR3 DNA: TGTGCCAGCAGGCCGGGACTAGCGGGAGGCGGGGAGCAGTACTTC. This gives the protein CASRPGLAGGGEQYF.

There are a few counts of this clone. Lacking the conserved final phenylalanine or tryptophan, this CDR3 likely reflects a read error. No DNA is shown, since the ends of the CDR3 on it are uncertain; the CDR3 is the one TCRdb lists. V and J are TRBV10-3 and TRBJ1-1. The CDR3 is made up of 14 amino acids, end residues included. The germline CDR1 and CDR2 sequences are ENHRY and SYGVKD. CDR3 region: CAISEQPGAAWTRS.

The chain has TRBV14 and TRBJ2-5; a weak D match, TRBD2 (5 bases). Trimming removed 4 bases from V and 5 bases from J, with 8 bases in between. In germline, CDR1 is SGHDN, CDR2 FVKESK. The CDR3 is made up of 12 amino acids. The CDR3 is CASSPSGETQYF. The CDR3, as DNA: TGTGCCAGCAGCCCGTCGGGGGAGACCCAGTACTTC.

This chain connects TRBV29-1 to TRBJ1-1, with D uncertain. V dropped 4 bases and J dropped 4 bases, with 13 bases sitting between them. This CDR3 region has 13 residues. Germline assignment: CDR1 SQVTM and CDR2 ANQGSEA. CDR3 sequence (DNA): TGCAGCGTTGGGCCCAACGAGGCCACTGAAGCTTTCTTT. Residues: CSVGPNEATEAFF.